A single sample is the source of the 16 T cell receptor beta chains below, sequenced in a study of monozygotic twins with inflammatory bowel disease. TCRdb re-called the 5' RACE reads; one entry per CDR3 protein, DNA not given. In all, the sample yields fewer than 450,000 distinct CDR3 sequences. The sequenced sample was blood. These receptors originate from a human donor with ulcerative colitis or Crohn's disease, or a healthy co-twin of an affected twin (not recorded which).

V usage is TRBV7-9 and J usage is TRBJ1-4. From germline, CDR1 is SEHNR and CDR2 FQNEAQ (reference sequence). The CDR3 totals 12 residues. The CDR3 is CASSLGGLKLFF. Together with reference TRBV7-9 and TRBJ1-4, the CDR3 gives the full variable domain: DTGVSQNPRHKITKRGQNVTFRCDPISEHNRLYWYRQTLGQGPEFLTYFQNEAQLEKSRLLSDRFSAERPKGSFSTLEIQRTEQGDSAMYLCASSLGGLKLFFGSGTQLSVL.

This chain uses TRBV5-1 with TRBJ2-3; checking the TCRdb D call of TRBD1 is not possible without DNA. CDR1 and CDR2 (germline): SGHRS, YFSETQ. This CDR3 comprises 18 residues. The CDR3 spells CASSSFPRQGFRTDTQYF. The whole variable domain, filled in from reference TRBV5-1 and TRBJ2-3, reads KAGVTQTPRYLIKTRGQQVTLSCSPISGHRSVSWYQQTPGQGLQFLFEYFSETQRNKGNFPGRFSGRQFSNSRSEMNVSTLELGDSALYLCASSSFPRQGFRTDTQYFGPGTRLTVL.

The V and J genes are TRBV7-9 and TRBJ2-7; the TRBD1 assignment by TCRdb is unverifiable without DNA. In germline, CDR1 is SEHNR, CDR2 FQNEAQ (reference sequence). The CDR3 is 12 amino acids. The CDR3 loop is CASSPDRGEQYF.

V is TRBV18 and J is TRBJ1-4. Germline CDR1 and CDR2: KGHSH and LQKENI. The CDR3 is 16 amino acids. CDR3 sequence: CASSPSQVEGGEKLFF.

The chain couples TRBV12-3 or TRBV12-4 to TRBJ2-7; TCRdb lists TRBD1, though no DNA is available to test this call. The CDR3 loop spans 12 amino acids. Here the CDR3 reads CASRTGADEQYF.

This chain links TRBV5-1 with TRBJ2-7; TCRdb's D call of TRBD1 is untestable without DNA. Germline V gene lookup returns CDR1 SGHRS and CDR2 YFSETQ. This CDR3 region has 16 residues. Here the CDR3 reads CASSPQGTGSSYEQYF.

This CDR3 is CASSQTATPNTGELFF. The chain couples TRBV7-3 to TRBJ2-2; TCRdb's D call, TRBD1, is unchecked because there is no DNA. The CDR3 sequence is 16 residues long. CDR1 and CDR2 from the germline V gene are SGHTA and FQGTGA.

CDR3 loop: CSAAATYNEQFF. This sequence joins TRBV20-1 and TRBJ2-1. CDR3 length equals 12 residues. Germline V gene lookup returns CDR1 DFQATT and CDR2 SNEGSKA (reference sequence).

The chain combines TRBV20-1 with TRBJ2-1. There are 16 residues in the CDR3. In germline, CDR1 is DFQATT, CDR2 SNEGSKA (reference sequence). This CDR3 reads CSANPVSQSSYNEQFF.

This sequence joins TRBV7-9 and TRBJ2-3. Germline assignment: CDR1 SEHNR and CDR2 FQNEAQ (reference sequence). CDR3 length equals 12 residues. CDR3 protein: CASTLLADTQYF.

The chain has TRBV6-1 and TRBJ1-4; TCRdb's D gene call, TRBD1, goes unchecked for lack of DNA. The CDR3 has 18 amino acids. CDR1 and CDR2 from the germline V gene are MNHNS and SASEGT. The CDR3 here is CASRKSQGSVATNEKLFF.

The chain links TRBV28 to TRBJ1-5. The CDR3 is 15 residues long. CDR1 is MDHEN and CDR2 is SYDVKM in the germline V gene. The CDR3 region is CASSLTPAGNQPQHF. The full variable domain, with the rest looked up from reference TRBV28 and TRBJ1-5, is DVKVTQSSRYLVKRTGEKVFLECVQDMDHENMFWYRQDPGLGLRLIYFSYDVKMKEKGDIPEGYSVSREKKERFSLILESASTNQTSMYLCASSLTPAGNQPQHFGDGTRLSIL.

The chain joins TRBV5-1 to TRBJ2-3; TCRdb's D call of TRBD2 is untestable without DNA. The CDR3 totals 17 residues. Germline loops: CDR1 SGHRS, CDR2 YFSETQ. This chain's CDR3 is CASSLAGGIPNTDTQYF.

CDR3 sequence: CASSLAGGGGQETQYF. J is TRBJ2-5 and V is TRBV7-2; TCRdb outputs TRBD1, but without DNA this stays unchecked. The CDR3 consists of 16 residues. Germline lookup yields CDR1 SGHTA and CDR2 FQGNSA.

The chain uses TRBV3-1 and TRBJ1-5; TCRdb's assignment of TRBD1 cannot be checked, as there is no DNA. CDR3 length: 14 residues. From germline, CDR1 is LGHDT and CDR2 YNNKEL (reference sequence). The CDR3 region is CASSPRDRGQPQHF.

This chain uses TRBV7-8 with TRBJ2-7; TCRdb reports TRBD2, a call that lacks DNA to check it against. The CDR3 is 19 residues long. In germline, CDR1 is SGHVS, CDR2 FQNEAQ. CDR3 amino acids: CASSLEAVLAGGYSYEQYF.